The entry that follows covers one T cell receptor beta chain sequence. This clonotype was counted ten times or more. Its antigen is currently not known. Per-base quality was not reported, and no clone a single base away is much larger than it. Ophthalmopathy patients had moderately to severely active disease, Clinical Activity Score of at least 3, NOSPECS grade of at least 4, and duration under 3 months. The study excluded patients with uncontrolled infections, other autoimmune diseases, pregnancy or lactation. Diagnoses were established on the basis of clinical symptoms, serum thyroxine and TRAb, thyroid ultrasound, and orbital computed tomography. PBMCs were separated from under 11 ml of fresh peripheral blood using Ficoll-Paque density gradient centrifugation. Trizol reagent was used to extract total RNA, and RNA quality was then checked on an Agilent 2100 Bioanalyzer. Reading from cysteine to phenylalanine, the CDR3 counts 15 amino acids. Just CDR3 DNA is preserved here, 45 bases in frame from base 1. Relative to germline, V is missing 4 bases and J is missing 6 bases, with 5 bases of the junction outside any gene match. Taken from the germline V gene (reference sequence), the CDR1 and CDR2 loops are DFQATT and SNEGSKA.

This entry belongs to a study of T cells in Graves' hyperthyroidism and ophthalmopathy (dated by TCRdb to between 2019 and 2020). In the study overall: Peripheral blood was collected at initial diagnosis, before any treatment. TCR Vbeta CDR3 sequencing of 130 to 150 peripheral blood samples (around 45 ophthalmopathy, about 74 hyperthyroidism and around 17 progressor patients) is reported in the paper. An independent validation cohort of under 20 hyperthyroidism patients and 17 patients who later progressed to ophthalmopathy tested prospective prediction of ophthalmopathy. To identify TCR V-J signatures that set the groups apart, the researchers used a discovery cohort of roughly 100 patients, made up of 40 to 45 with Graves' ophthalmopathy and 57 with stable Graves' hyperthyroidism. Thyroid tissue and blood T-cell repertoires from about six Graves' hyperthyroidism patients were also compared in the study. The 95 to 100 discovery patients were randomly divided into training and test sets at a 7:3 ratio. Following sampling, methimazole starting at 30 mg daily was given to hyperthyroidism patients, and high-dose intravenous methylprednisolone was given to ophthalmopathy patients. Summary of the overall study and its limitations: A 13 V-J signature model separated ophthalmopathy from stable hyperthyroidism, with over 85% sensitivity and 81.08% specificity in cross-validation and 80%/75% in testing. No statistical method was used to fix the sample size in advance, and group allocation was not hidden from the investigators. During validation, the model predicted progression to ophthalmopathy a median of about 6.3 months ahead of onset, with just under 71% sensitivity and 72% to 80% specificity. Most expanded thyroid clonotypes (frequency above 0.001) were also found in blood, which suggests that blood repertoires may mirror thyroid immune responses.

TCR beta CDR3 regions were amplified from RNA transcripts. For the first round of RT-PCR on the TCR CDR3, the HTBI primer set was used together with the Qiagen OneStep RT-PCR kit. Libraries were constructed in a second round of multiplex PCR, after which size selection and purification were performed. Paired-end sequencing of the libraries was performed with 100 bp reads on an Illumina HiSeq2000. On the study's bioinformatics: Raw data were processed with SOAPnuke, discarding reads with adapters, uncalled bases, mean Phred below 15, or no exact constant-primer or identifier match. High-quality paired reads were merged with COPE v1.2.5, and unique nucleotide sequences were defined as clonotypes. MiTCR v1.1 was used to align clonotypes to the IMGT TRBV, TRBD and TRBJ reference segments. The analysis was restricted to V-J combinations with a frequency above 0.0001, which together covered just over 98% of the repertoires. The TCS score was defined as the ratio of F50 (clonal expansion) to E x V (chaos), calculated using BLOSUM62-based TCRdist between CDR3 peptides within each V-J. Welch's t-statistics and random forest reduced around 550 V-J features to 13, which were used in a naive Bayes classifier (R e1071). The public reads were run again by TCRdb, first through fastp at Q25 and then through MiXCR, and only productive beta chains were kept. One record per CDR3 amino acid sequence lists the most common genes and DNA. The V and J calls were determined by TCRdb, not by the authors. This sample gives 500,000 or so distinct CDR3 sequences in total; under 20% of them show up just once. The top ten clonotypes cover under 20% of the sample.

The clonotype originates from a woman in her late teens or twenties with Graves' ophthalmopathy. Recombination connected TRBV20-1 to TRBJ2-1, with 14 central nucleotides matching TRBD2. Source material: blood. The nucleotides read TGCAGTGCTAAATCCGGGACTAGCGGGAGCAATGAGCAGTTCTTC. The translation is CSAKSGTSGSNEQFF.